The present entry profiles one TCR beta chain with its context. Antigen: not known. The CDR3 contains 16 residues. The V gene's germline CDR1 is MDHEN and CDR2 SYDVKM. V lost 5 bases to trimming and J lost 2 bases; unmatched junction nucleotides: 8. These data originate in a study of regulatory T cells in long-lasting Graves disease. Indicated time point: newly diagnosed GD, antithyroid drugs for less than 3 months. The TCR library was made from RNA that had been extracted from PBMCs in TRIzol. The patient group derived from an endocrinology department in Xi'an, China. Study results and limitations: Owing to a sample size that was small, accuracy may have been reduced.

According to the study, TCR beta libraries were built with iRepertoire HTBI primers and CDR3-region Arm-PCR. Per the original data handling: Spanning all samples, the identified segments comprised around 64 TRBV and approximately 14 TRBJ. TCRdb reprocessed the multiplex PCR reads via MiXCR and lists one record per CDR3 protein. These V and J calls are TCRdb output, not the study's own analysis. The data hold approximately 230,000 distinct CDR3 sequences, with 15% to 20% observed a single time. The receptor comes from a female donor with Graves disease. The chain links TRBV28 to TRBJ2-1; 8 positions agree with TRBD2. The specimen was peripheral blood mononuclear cells (PBMCs), collected at new diagnosis, from a patient treated with antithyroid drugs. DNA of the CDR3: TGTGCCAGCAGTACAATAGCGGGAATCCCCTACAATGAGCAGTTCTTC. Its translation: CASSTIAGIPYNEQFF.